The rows below give T cell receptor beta chains drawn from one sample of a study of Graves' ophthalmopathy and Graves' hyperthyroidism. TCRdb re-called the multiplex PCR reads through MiXCR, storing one row per CDR3 protein. The repertoire holds 650,000 to 900,000 distinct CDR3 sequences, with roughly two fifths as singletons. The sample consisted of peripheral blood. The receptors here all came from an adult man with Graves' ophthalmopathy. Each CDR3 is given with its conserved first and last residue. A clone size is listed for some rows: how often the clone was seen (once, few, many), or a class if it is expanded.

clone size	V gene	J gene	CDR3 protein
.	TRBV7-9	TRBJ2-5	CASSLAFGGRQETQYF
.	TRBV27	TRBJ2-7	CASSLSDPGQGPYEQYF
.	TRBV2	TRBJ2-5	CASSYSTVQETQYF
few	TRBV15	TRBJ2-3	CATSTLEREGSDTQYF
few	TRBV20-1	TRBJ1-1	CSASNNIPNTEAFF
once	TRBV29-1	TRBJ1-1	CSVPGGGEAFF
many	TRBV7-6	TRBJ2-7	CASSYTHGYEQYF
few	TRBV7-2	TRBJ1-4	CASSSGGHEKLFF
few	TRBV5-4	TRBJ1-2	CASSSIAGGGYGYTF
.	TRBV29-1	TRBJ2-2	CSTDRGRTGELFF
many	TRBV25-1	TRBJ1-5	CASSKLGSNQPQHF
.	TRBV10-3	TRBJ1-6	CASSEEVAPLHF
few	TRBV20-1	TRBJ1-6	CSARDFGDSPLHF
few	TRBV25-1	TRBJ1-1	CASSQDRGGGTEAFF
.	TRBV20-1	TRBJ2-7	CSASGLDVPYEQYF
.	TRBV2	TRBJ2-7	CASRGGGIYEQYF
.	TRBV10-3	TRBJ1-5	CASAGGNSNQPQHF
.	TRBV2	TRBJ2-7	CASSEARDYEQYF
few	TRBV2	TRBJ1-2	CASNPRGGFGYTF
.	TRBV9	TRBJ1-2	CASSGTGFNYGYTF
.	TRBV7-2	TRBJ2-3	CASSLAGGPSTDTQYF
few	TRBV20-1	TRBJ1-2	CSARDLGQNYGYTF
.	TRBV15	TRBJ2-3	CATSRTPQNTQYF
many	TRBV6-5	TRBJ1-1	CASSRGDTEAFF
many	TRBV29-1	TRBJ1-1	CSSGQTNTEAFF
.	TRBV7-8	TRBJ2-6	CASSFSGTPSGANVLTF
.	TRBV7-9	TRBJ1-1	CASSLLLGKDTEAFF